Shown below are 27 T cell receptor beta chains from a single sample sequenced in a study of cytomegalovirus exposure and HLA in healthy donors. Both 60 Vbeta primers and 13 Jbeta primers went into the PCR. Sequencing used immunoSEQ multiplex PCR; TCRdb keeps in-frame clones, though not all of them. This repertoire includes about 200,000 clones. Sample: PBMCs. These receptors originate from a boy between 10 and 17 years old in good health and CMV-seronegative.

The chain is built from TRBV6-5 and TRBJ2-2, with D unclear. The CDR3 totals 15 residues. In germline, CDR1 is MNHEY, CDR2 SVGAGI. V was shortened by 0 bases and J by 5 bases, with 10 bases between the two germline ends. The CDR3 DNA reads TGTGCCAGCAGTTACTCTGGAACTATGACCGGGGAGCTGTTTTTT. Translated, it gives CASSYSGTMTGELFF.

The chain couples TRBV6-5 to TRBJ2-3, with TRBD1 matching over 9 bases. Unmatched junction bases numbered 4, after V lost 5 bases and J lost 4 bases. The length of the CDR3 is 14 residues. CDR1 MNHEY and CDR2 SVGAGI come from the germline V gene. The CDR3 here is CASSRDRAADTQYF. The CDR3 region has the DNA TGTGCCAGCAGTCGGGACAGGGCGGCAGATACGCAGTATTTT.

The J gene is TRBJ2-7, the V gene TRBV4-2, with D perhaps TRBD2 (5 bases). Germline V gene lookup returns CDR1 LGHNA and CDR2 YNFKEQ. The CDR3 is 13 amino acids. The V and J ends lost 1 base and 4 bases respectively, with 8 bases between them. The CDR3 nucleotides are TGTGCCAGCAGCCAAGGAACGGGATACGAGCAGTACTTC. The encoded protein is CASSQGTGYEQYF.

The rearrangement joins TRBV19 to TRBJ2-2; 10 nucleotides align to TRBD2. The ends lost 3 bases at V and 5 bases at J; junction bases unmatched: 6. Per germline, CDR1 LNHDA and CDR2 SQIVND (reference sequence). This CDR3 is 16 amino acids long. The CDR3 sequence is CASSIWKAGGTGELFF. Here the CDR3 DNA reads TGTGCCAGTAGTATTTGGAAAGCGGGGGGGACCGGGGAGCTGTTTTTT.

The rearrangement uses TRBV30 and TRBJ1-1; the D is unclear. This CDR3 comprises 12 residues. The germline CDR1 and CDR2 sequences are GTSNPN and SVGIG (reference sequence). V was cut by 0 bases and J by 10 bases, with 12 bases left in between. The CDR3: CAWSVIGRGAFF. CDR3 sequence (DNA): TGTGCCTGGAGTGTAATAGGGAGAGGAGCTTTCTTT. Filled out from reference TRBV30 and TRBJ1-1, the complete variable domain reads SQTIHQWPATLVQPVGSPLSLECTVEGTSNPNLYWYRQAAGRGLQLLFYSVGIGQISSEVPQNLSASRPQDRQFILSSKKLLLSDSGFYLCAWSVIGRGAFFGQGTRLTVV.

The CDR3 nucleotides are TGCGCCAGCAGCTTGAGACAGGGACCCCTCTCTGGGGCCAACGTCCTGACTTTC. This encodes CASSLRQGPLSGANVLTF. The chain joins TRBV5-1 to TRBJ2-6, with 7 bases lining up with TRBD1. With V trimmed by 1 base and J by 0 bases, 7 bases remained unmatched. This CDR3 is 18 amino acids long. CDR1 is SGHRS and CDR2 is YFSETQ in the germline V gene.

V is TRBV6-1 and J is TRBJ1-5, with D unclear. V lost 7 bases to trimming and J lost 1 base, with 14 bases between them. The CDR3 length is 15 residues. CDR1 MNHNS and CDR2 SASEGT come from the germline V gene. The CDR3 DNA sequence: TGTGCCAGCAATCGACGACATTCGAGCAATCAGCCCCAGCATTTT. The encoded protein is CASNRRHSSNQPQHF.

The genes are TRBV9 and TRBJ1-5; 8 nucleotides match TRBD1. Germline lookup yields CDR1 SGDLS and CDR2 YYNGEE. This CDR3 region has 14 residues. The junction had 6 bases not matched to a gene; V was cut back by 4 bases and J by 6 bases. CDR3 nucleotide sequence: TGTGCCAGCAGCTTAACAGGGGGTGGTCAGCCCCAGCATTTT. Encoded protein: CASSLTGGGQPQHF.

J is TRBJ2-1 and V is TRBV18; TRBD2 might be the D (6 bases). Germline V CDR1 and CDR2: KGHSH, LQKENI. V was cut by 7 bases and J by 7 bases, with 14 bases left in between. The CDR3 contains 13 residues. CDR3 coding DNA: TGTGCCAGCTATAGGGGAGGTACAAATGAGCAGTTCTTC. It specifies CASYRGGTNEQFF. The entire variable domain, with the rest obtained from reference TRBV18 and TRBJ2-1, is as follows: NAGVMQNPRHLVRRRGQEARLRCSPMKGHSHVYWYRQLPEEGLKFMVYLQKENIIDESGMPKERFSAEFPKEGPSILRIQQVVRGDSAAYFCASYRGGTNEQFFGPGTRLTVL.

The V and J genes are TRBV30 and TRBJ2-7; D not certain. There are 11 residues in the CDR3. The germline V gene has CDR1 GTSNPN and CDR2 SVGIG (reference sequence). The ends were cut back, 3 bases at V and 7 bases at J, with 10 bases in the middle. The CDR3 reads CAWSPSLEQYF. As DNA, the CDR3 is TGTGCCTGGAGCCCAAGCTTGGAGCAGTACTTC.

The chain joins TRBV2 to TRBJ1-2, with D perhaps TRBD1 (5 bases). V lost 2 bases to trimming and J lost 8 bases, with 15 bases between them. Germline assignment: CDR1 SNHLY and CDR2 FYNNEI. The CDR3 loop spans 14 amino acids. This chain's CDR3 is CASSESLGGSGYTF. The CDR3 DNA is TGTGCCAGCAGTGAATCATTGGGGGGGAGCGGCTACACCTTC. The variable domain in full, with the rest retrieved from reference TRBV2 and TRBJ1-2, is EPEVTQTPSHQVTQMGQEVILRCVPISNHLYFYWYRQILGQKVEFLVSFYNNEISEKSEIFDDQFSVERPDGSNFTLKIRSTKLEDSAMYFCASSESLGGSGYTFGSGTRLTVV.

J is TRBJ1-1 and V is TRBV6-5; D gene unclear. The length of the CDR3 is 14 residues. V lost 4 bases and J 1 base, leaving 10 bases between the germline ends. From germline, CDR1 is MNHEY and CDR2 SVGAGI. The CDR3, as DNA: TGTGCCAGCAGTTCCGGACGGGGGAACACTGAAGCTTTCTTT. The encoded protein is CASSSGRGNTEAFF.

The rearrangement uses TRBV7-6 and TRBJ1-2; D gene unclear. Trimming took off 0 bases at V and 5 bases at J, with 7 bases between the two ends. The V gene's germline CDR1 is SGHVS and CDR2 FNYEAQ. The CDR3 spans 13 residues. CDR3 nucleotides: TGTGCCAGCAGCTTAGCGCCCGGTTATGGCTACACCTTC. Translated: CASSLAPGYGYTF.

The chain links TRBV28 to TRBJ2-3, with D possibly matching TRBD2 (5 bases). This CDR3 region has 15 residues. Germline-derived CDR1 and CDR2 are MDHEN and SYDVKM. Trimming stripped 3 bases from V and 3 bases from J, with 13 bases between. Written as DNA, the CDR3 is TGTGCCAGCAGTTTGCGGGCACAGAGGACAGATACGCAGTATTTT. This translates into CASSLRAQRTDTQYF.

The chain joins TRBV19 to TRBJ2-1; TRBD2 aligns across 14 bases. The CDR3 spans 16 residues. Per germline, CDR1 LNHDA and CDR2 SQIVND (reference sequence). V shed 1 base and J 7 bases; nucleotides not matched to a gene: 3. For the CDR3, the DNA is TGTGCCAGTAGTATAGGACTAGCGGGGGGGCCGAATGAGCAGTTCTTC. This codes for CASSIGLAGGPNEQFF.

The V call is TRBV12-5, the J call TRBJ1-2; 7 bases map to TRBD1. There are 12 residues in the CDR3. Germline assignment: CDR1 LGHNT and CDR2 FRNRAP. V was clipped by 6 bases and J by 4 bases; unmatched bases: 2. In DNA, the CDR3 is TGTGCTAGTGGCGGGACAGCCTATGGCTACACCTTC. This sequence encodes CASGGTAYGYTF.

The chain is built from TRBV28 and TRBJ1-1; D remains unclear. CDR1 and CDR2 from the germline V gene are MDHEN and SYDVKM. The CDR3 consists of 15 residues. The V gene lost 4 bases and the J gene lost 1 base, with 13 bases spanning the gap. The CDR3 nucleotides read TGTGCCAGCAGTTCCCTTTCGGGTGCGAACACTGAAGCTTTCTTT. Amino acid sequence: CASSSLSGANTEAFF.

In nucleotides, the CDR3 is TGCGCCAGCAGCCCTGTTTCCTCCTACGAGCAGTACTTC. Translating it yields CASSPVSSYEQYF. The V gene is TRBV5-1, the J gene TRBJ2-7; D unclear. Germline V gene sequence: CDR1 SGHRS, CDR2 YFSETQ. This CDR3 region has 13 residues. The V and J ends lost 4 bases and 0 bases respectively, with 8 bases between them.

The chain couples TRBV4-2 to TRBJ2-3; D not resolved. With 1 base removed from V and 2 bases from J, the gap between germline ends came to 4 bases. Germline values: CDR1 LGHNA, CDR2 YNFKEQ. The length of the CDR3 is 13 residues. In nucleotides, the CDR3 is TGTGCCAGCAGCCAAGGGCCCACAGATACGCAGTATTTT. Amino acids: CASSQGPTDTQYF.

V and J are TRBV19 and TRBJ2-7; D may be TRBD1 (6 bases). This CDR3 has 13 residues. Trimming pared 5 bases from V and 3 bases from J, leaving 11 bases between. Germline-derived CDR1 and CDR2 are LNHDA and SQIVND (reference sequence). The CDR3 DNA reads TGTGCCAGTAGTCTGACACAGGGCTACGAGCAGTACTTC. It translates to CASSLTQGYEQYF.

V is TRBV9 and J is TRBJ2-1; D gene uncertain. CDR1 and CDR2 from the germline V gene are SGDLS and YYNGEE. The CDR3 extends over 14 amino acids. Trimming stripped 0 bases from V and 0 bases from J, with 4 bases between. CDR3 protein: CASSVAYSYNEQFF. CDR3 DNA: TGTGCCAGCAGCGTAGCTTACTCCTACAATGAGCAGTTCTTC.

This chain connects TRBV10-2 to TRBJ1-6; D is unclear. The CDR3 covers 13 residues. Between the trimmed V and J ends, which lost 10 bases and 0 bases, there was a span of 7 bases. The germline V gene encodes CDR1 WSHSY and CDR2 SAAADI. The CDR3 reads CAIRSSYNSPLHF. The CDR3 nucleotides are TGCGCCATAAGGAGCTCCTATAATTCACCCCTCCACTTT.

This chain connects TRBV9 to TRBJ2-3; 8 bases align to TRBD2. This CDR3 contains 14 residues. CDR1 and CDR2 (germline): SGDLS, YYNGEE. The trim removed 7 bases at V and 2 bases at J, leaving 6 bases unmatched. The CDR3 DNA reads TGTGCCAGCGAGCGGGGGACCAACACAGATACGCAGTATTTT. This sequence encodes CASERGTNTDTQYF. Filled out from reference TRBV9 and TRBJ2-3, the complete variable domain reads DSGVTQTPKHLITATGQRVTLRCSPRSGDLSVYWYQQSLDQGLQFLIQYYNGEERAKGNILERFSAQQFPDLHSELNLSSLELGDSALYFCASERGTNTDTQYFGPGTRLTVL.

The chain links TRBV28 to TRBJ2-1; unclear D gene. V dropped 5 bases and J dropped 2 bases, with 10 bases sitting between them. Per germline, CDR1 MDHEN and CDR2 SYDVKM. There are 14 residues in the CDR3. The CDR3 DNA sequence: TGTGCCAGCAGTCCCCTCCCGGCCTACAATGAGCAGTTCTTC. Protein product: CASSPLPAYNEQFF.

The chain employs TRBV7-9 and TRBJ1-5, with D unclear. The CDR3 extends over 15 amino acids. V was trimmed by 2 bases and J by 0 bases, leaving 8 bases between them. Germline CDR1 is SEHNR and CDR2 is FQNEAQ (reference sequence). The CDR3 sequence: CASSLSGYSNQPQHF. Here the CDR3 DNA reads TGTGCCAGCAGCTTATCGGGGTATAGCAATCAGCCCCAGCATTTT.

On this clone itself: At one boundary the junction diverges from the germline segment, which might be a read error. V usage is TRBV15 and J usage is TRBJ1-5; TRBD1 aligns across 7 bases. The CDR3 runs 14 residues. Germline V gene data show CDR1 as LNHNV and CDR2 as YYDKDF (reference sequence). CDR3 in DNA: TGTGCCACCAGAAGAGACAGGGGCAATCAGCCCCAGCATTTT. Amino acids: CATRRDRGNQPQHF.

The chain has TRBV30 and TRBJ2-6, with D maybe TRBD1 (5 bases). The CDR3 extends over 17 amino acids. V lost 3 bases and J lost 0, with 15 bases in between. In germline, CDR1 is GTSNPN, CDR2 SVGIG (reference sequence). CDR3 residues: CAWRAGHMSSGANVLTF. In nucleotides, the CDR3 is TGTGCCTGGAGAGCCGGACACATGAGCTCTGGGGCCAACGTCCTGACTTTC.